This T cell receptor beta chain came from a study of T cell repertoires in cytomegalovirus infection. A single record per CDR3 protein comes from TCRdb applying MiXCR to the reads. Here the sample spans about 700,000 distinct CDR3 sequences, roughly 36% being singletons. Study observations and caveats: Carriage of CMV together with the relevant HLA was identifiable through cumulative public TCR beta family frequency.

The table lists this clonotype with a few counts. Its antigen is not identified. The ends were cut back, 2 bases at V and 3 bases at J, with 7 bases in the middle. The CDR3 totals 13 residues. Germline V lookup: CDR1 SGHTA, CDR2 FQGNSA. The receptor was isolated from a human donor in good health (CMV status not recorded). Some clones in this sample may be carry-over from other donors' samples. The sequencing here drew on cultured PBMCs, taken from culture after CMV antigen stimulation. This chain joins TRBV7-2 and TRBJ1-2, with D hard to call. The DNA of the CDR3 is TGTGCCAGCAGCTTAAAGGTTGACTATGGCTACACCTTC. Amino acids: CASSLKVDYGYTF. Based on the CDR3 plus reference TRBV7-2 and TRBJ1-2, the full variable domain is GAGVSQSPSNKVTEKGKDVELRCDPISGHTALYWYRQSLGQGLEFLIYFQGNSAPDKSGLPSDRFSAERTGGSVSTLTIQRTQQEDSAVYLCASSLKVDYGYTFGSGTRLTVV.